This is a list of T cell receptor beta chains from one sample in a study of T-cell memory formation after mild COVID-19. TCRdb re-called the 5' RACE reads with MiXCR, one entry per CDR3 protein. The table has 150,000 to 200,000 distinct CDR3 sequences, 11% seen once. The sequenced sample was PBMCs or a T cell subset sorted from them (not recorded which). These receptors all come from a young man who had mild COVID-19 (a few samples of this study predate the infection). Cell type and time point are not known. Each CDR3 is given with its conserved first and last residue.

v_gene,j_gene,CDR3aa
TRBV11-2,TRBJ2-3,CASDNPGTGFYTQYF
TRBV5-4,TRBJ2-4,CASSPDSGADIQYF
TRBV7-7,TRBJ2-1,CASSLLAGGPYNEQFF
TRBV28,TRBJ2-3,CASSLLGYTQYF
TRBV19,TRBJ2-3,CASSIISSGADTQYF
TRBV6-5,TRBJ1-6,CASSLGQGYNSPLHF
TRBV5-1,TRBJ1-1,CASSPPETGSPEAFF
TRBV6-1,TRBJ1-1,CASSEGRGLEAFF
TRBV7-2,TRBJ2-1,CASSLGAYTYNEQFF
TRBV7-2,TRBJ2-5,CASSLFWTQYF
TRBV5-1,TRBJ2-3,CASSLRGRVDTQYF
TRBV11-2,TRBJ2-5,CASKLAGGETQYF
TRBV12-3/TRBV12-4,TRBJ1-2,CASKRDGYYGYTF
TRBV10-3,TRBJ2-3,CAIRGGGTDTQYF
TRBV12-3/TRBV12-4,TRBJ1-5,CASSLTGNQPQHF
TRBV10-1,TRBJ2-7,CASSEAQRGEQYF
TRBV6-2/TRBV6-3,TRBJ1-5,CASSFPGVGQPQHF
TRBV7-8,TRBJ2-3,CASGKIWDPSTDTQYF
TRBV7-2,TRBJ1-1,CASSFYRGGSEAFF
TRBV12-3/TRBV12-4,TRBJ2-4,CASSFQTGEDIQYF
TRBV20-1,TRBJ1-5,CSARGDRDQPQHF
TRBV6-5,TRBJ1-2,CASSYWGLGYTF
TRBV5-1,TRBJ2-5,CASSLQGTGSQETQYF
TRBV6-6,TRBJ2-5,CASNAGAGETQYF
TRBV29-1,TRBJ1-2,CSALQVRGYTF
TRBV5-1,TRBJ2-7,CASSGRASGGVYEQYF
TRBV5-5,TRBJ1-6,CASSLGPGAALHF
TRBV7-2,TRBJ1-1,CASSLTPGNTEAFF
TRBV6-6,TRBJ1-3,CASRPIGGRGTIYF
TRBV20-1,TRBJ1-2,CSASPATTRQHRDNYGYTF
TRBV7-9,TRBJ2-7,CASSPVDWGISYEQYF
TRBV20-1,TRBJ2-3,CSAENTDTQYF
TRBV4-3,TRBJ1-5,CASSPFYGPGRNQPQHF
TRBV2,TRBJ2-1,CASRRADLYNEQFF
TRBV2,TRBJ2-5,CASRGTSGGRRETQYF
TRBV6-5,TRBJ2-7,CATSYLSGTGYEQYF
TRBV6-5,TRBJ1-2,CASSYRTGGYGYTF
TRBV4-2,TRBJ2-7,CASSHGADEQYF
TRBV5-1,TRBJ1-1,CASSSPYEAFF
TRBV4-3,TRBJ2-2,CASSLAERAGELFF
TRBV7-9,TRBJ2-1,CASSFPRTGVSYNEQFF
TRBV7-2,TRBJ2-5,CATRRDRGQETQYF
TRBV18,TRBJ1-1,CASSPLVTEAFF
TRBV7-3,TRBJ2-1,CASSLDLSNEQFF
TRBV6-5,TRBJ2-1,CASSYSPGRLAPNEQFF
TRBV11-2,TRBJ1-1,CASSFPTVGTEAFF
TRBV15,TRBJ1-2,CATSRDYFPGEGYTF
TRBV7-3,TRBJ2-1,CASSLPPSNEQFF
TRBV15,TRBJ1-2,CATSRRPGDYGYTF
TRBV6-5,TRBJ1-1,CASSDGPGLNTEAFF